These 29 T cell receptor beta chains were sequenced from one sample in a study of control samples from healthy donors and cancer patients. Only in-frame clones appear in the TCRdb table, and some are missing; sequencing was by immunoSEQ multiplex PCR. The sample records approximately 220,000 clones, around 94% being singletons. The sample taken for sequencing was blood. These TCRs come from a man aged 50-59 years in good health.

This chain uses TRBV3-1 (or the pseudogene TRBV3-2) with TRBJ1-1, with D tentatively TRBD1 (5 bases). Trimming stripped 0 bases from V and 8 bases from J, with 13 bases between. Germline values: CDR1 LGHDT, CDR2 YNNKEL (reference sequence). The CDR3 contains 14 residues. CDR3 residues: CASSQDLLGQEAFF. The DNA of the CDR3 is TGTGCCAGCAGCCAAGATCTTTTGGGGCAGGAAGCTTTCTTT.

This chain joins TRBV5-1 and TRBJ1-1, with 8 positions matching TRBD1. Germline CDR1 SGHRS, CDR2 YFSETQ. The CDR3 runs 14 residues. The J segment lost 4 bases and the V segment lost 3 bases, leaving 5 bases of the junction unmatched. This chain's CDR3 is CASSSGTGSTEAFF. DNA for the CDR3: TGCGCCAGCAGCTCAGGGACAGGCAGCACTGAAGCTTTCTTT.

The rearrangement links TRBV28 to TRBJ1-2; weak D call: TRBD1 (5 bases). Between the trimmed V and J ends, which lost 6 bases and 4 bases, there was a span of 27 bases. Germline CDR1 and CDR2: MDHEN and SYDVKM. The CDR3 has 18 residues. CDR3 DNA: TGTGCCAGCAGCCCCTCCCAGGACACAAAAGGGAGGATCTATGGCTACACCTTC. It codes for CASSPSQDTKGRIYGYTF.

The chain has TRBV10-3 and TRBJ1-3; D is unresolved. The CDR3 sequence is 14 residues long. Trimming shortened V by 3 bases and J by 3 bases, and 9 bases separated the two germline ends. Per the germline V gene, CDR1 is ENHRY and CDR2 is SYGVKD. CDR3 in amino acids: CAISEAGGGNTIYF. The CDR3 nucleotides read TGTGCCATCAGTGAAGCGGGAGGTGGAAACACCATATATTTT.

The chain recombines TRBV6-5 with TRBJ1-3; D not resolved. The CDR3 consists of 14 residues. Trimming removed 4 bases from V and 7 bases from J, with 14 bases in between. Germline lookup yields CDR1 MNHEY and CDR2 SVGAGI. The DNA for the CDR3 is TGTGCCAGCAGTTCTGGGCTTCTGGGGAACACCATATATTTT. Its protein is CASSSGLLGNTIYF.

This chain connects TRBV7-9 to TRBJ1-4, with D maybe TRBD1 (6 bases). The germline V and J ends were trimmed by 5 bases and 5 bases, with 12 bases remaining between them. Germline V gene sequence: CDR1 SEHNR, CDR2 FQNEAQ (reference sequence). The CDR3 runs to 14 residues. CDR3 nucleotide sequence: TGTGCCAGCAGCACAGGACAGCCCAATGAAAAACTGTTTTTT. Residues: CASSTGQPNEKLFF.

V is TRBV19 and J is TRBJ1-5, with 10 bases identical to TRBD1. With 0 bases clipped from V and 0 bases from J, the junction kept 8 bases outside the gene matches. CDR3 size: 19 residues. Germline CDR1 LNHDA, CDR2 SQIVND (reference sequence). Written as DNA, the CDR3 is TGTGCCAGTAGTATAGACCGACAGGGGGCTAGCTATAGCAATCAGCCCCAGCATTTT. Amino acid sequence: CASSIDRQGASYSNQPQHF.

V gene TRBV5-8 combines with J gene TRBJ1-1; TRBD1 agrees at 9 bases. This CDR3 has 14 amino acids. Germline V CDR1 and CDR2: SGHTS, YDEGEE. J lost 4 bases, V lost 5 bases, and 6 bases had no gene match. The chain's CDR3 is CASRLQGASTEAFF. CDR3 bases: TGTGCCAGCAGGTTACAGGGGGCGAGCACTGAAGCTTTCTTT.

CDR3 DNA: TGCAGTGCTAGTGGACAGGGGGCTCTTCGGCAAACTGAAGCTTTCTTT. Its protein is CSASGQGALRQTEAFF. The chain is built from TRBV20-1 and TRBJ1-1, with TRBD1 matching over 11 bases. Germline assignment: CDR1 DFQATT and CDR2 SNEGSKA (reference sequence). The CDR3 totals 16 residues. V was pared by 3 bases and J by 5 bases, with 11 bases of the junction left unmatched.

The rearrangement uses TRBV3-1 (or the pseudogene TRBV3-2) and TRBJ1-6; 7 bases match TRBD1. V gave up 2 bases and J gave up 7 bases; unmatched junction bases: 2. This CDR3 is 14 amino acids long. CDR1 is LGHDT and CDR2 is YNNKEL in the germline V gene (reference sequence). CDR3 sequence reads: CASSQPGGNSPLHF. The DNA for the CDR3 is TGTGCCAGCAGCCAACCAGGGGGGAATTCACCCCTCCACTTT.

In nucleotides, the CDR3 is TGTGCCAGCAGCGTGAACGGGGGGGCCTATGAGCAGTTCTTC. This codes for CASSVNGGAYEQFF. The V call is TRBV3-1 (or the pseudogene TRBV3-2), the J call TRBJ2-1; 8 bases are shared with TRBD2. V shed 5 bases and J 8 bases; nucleotides not matched to a gene: 8. Germline loops: CDR1 LGHDT, CDR2 YNNKEL (reference sequence). This CDR3 is built from 14 residues.

The chain links TRBV28 to TRBJ1-6; D is possibly TRBD1 (6 bases). Trimming left V 2 bases short and J 16 bases short, with 15 bases between. The CDR3 spans 13 residues. Germline CDR1 and CDR2: MDHEN and SYDVKM. The CDR3 is CASSLGGQFRLHF. In DNA form, the CDR3 reads TGTGCCAGCAGTTTAGGGGGCCAATTTCGTCTCCACTTT.

DNA for the CDR3: TGTGCCAGCAGCCCAGGTCGCGCGGGGGGTATCCAAGAGACCCAGTACTTC. Translation gives CASSPGRAGGIQETQYF. The chain joins TRBV7-9 to TRBJ2-5; 8 nucleotides line up with TRBD2. CDR3 size: 17 residues. The V gene end was trimmed by 5 bases and the J gene end by 1 base; junction bases not matched to a gene: 12. The V gene's germline CDR1 is SEHNR and CDR2 FQNEAQ (reference sequence).

The rearrangement joins TRBV18 to TRBJ1-1, with 9 bases lining up with TRBD1. Germline V gene lookup returns CDR1 KGHSH and CDR2 LQKENI. The CDR3 spans 13 residues. Unmatched junction bases numbered 2, after V lost 5 bases and J lost 4 bases. The CDR3 nucleotides read TGTGCCAGCTCATGGACAGGGGTCACTGAAGCTTTCTTT. It is translated as CASSWTGVTEAFF.

In DNA, the CDR3 is TGTGCCACCAGCCTGAACGGGGAGCAGTACTTC. It is translated as CATSLNGEQYF. V gene TRBV15 combines with J gene TRBJ2-7; D remains ambiguous. CDR1 is LNHNV and CDR2 is YYDKDF in the germline V gene (reference sequence). The CDR3 spans 11 residues. V was cut by 5 bases and J by 7 bases, with 9 bases left in between.

V usage is TRBV4-3 and J usage is TRBJ1-5; 7 bases align to TRBD1. CDR1 is LGHNA, CDR2 YSLEER, per germline. This CDR3 contains 15 residues. The V segment lost 0 bases and the J segment 5 bases; nucleotides outside the gene matches: 4. CDR3 amino acids: CASSQDRDSYQPQHF. The CDR3 nucleotides are TGCGCCAGCAGCCAAGATCGGGACAGTTATCAGCCCCAGCATTTT.

This rearrangement joins TRBV4-3 to TRBJ2-5, with TRBD2 matching over 8 bases. The CDR3 loop spans 17 amino acids. J was trimmed by 4 bases and V by 1 base; bases with no gene match: 11. From germline, CDR1 is LGHNA and CDR2 YSLEER. Here the CDR3 reads CASSQGAPRGARETQYF. As DNA, the CDR3 is TGCGCCAGCAGCCAAGGGGCACCGCGGGGGGCAAGAGAGACCCAGTACTTC.

The chain has TRBV24-1 and TRBJ1-1, with D maybe TRBD1 (6 bases). V was cut by 6 bases and J by 7 bases, with 11 bases left in between. CDR1 KGHDR and CDR2 SFDVKD come from the germline V gene. The CDR3 contains 12 residues. In nucleotides, the CDR3 is TGTGCCACCAGTAGGGGGGCTGGTGAAGCTTTCTTT. Residues: CATSRGAGEAFF.

The chain has TRBV6-5 and TRBJ1-5; D unresolved. Trimming shortened V by 2 bases and J by 4 bases, and 9 bases separated the two germline ends. The CDR3 is 14 residues long. CDR1 is MNHEY and CDR2 is SVGAGI in the germline V gene. CDR3 loop: CASSYAAKNQPQHF. For the CDR3, the DNA is TGTGCCAGCAGTTACGCGGCAAAAAATCAGCCCCAGCATTTT.

V usage is TRBV5-6 and J usage is TRBJ1-2; unclear D gene. Germline V lookup: CDR1 SGHDT, CDR2 YYEEEE. The CDR3 length is 10 residues. The V end was cut by 4 bases, the J end by 7 bases, with 5 bases between. CDR3 bases: TGTGCCAGCAGCCCAAGTGGCTACACCTTC. It codes for CASSPSGYTF. Supplemented by reference TRBV5-6 and TRBJ1-2, the full variable domain reads DAGVTQSPTHLIKTRGQQVTLRCSPKSGHDTVSWYQQALGQGPQFIFQYYEEEERQRGNFPDRFSGHQFPNYSSELNVNALLLGDSALYLCASSPSGYTFGSGTRLTVV.

The rearrangement links TRBV4-1 to TRBJ2-2; D is possibly TRBD1 (5 bases). There are 15 residues in the CDR3. CDR1 MGHRA and CDR2 YSYEKL come from the germline V gene. V was clipped by 0 bases and J by 6 bases, with 11 bases between them. CDR3 bases: TGCGCCAGCAGCCAAGAAAGGACAACCCCCGGGGAGCTGTTTTTT. It specifies CASSQERTTPGELFF.

This chain joins TRBV24-1 and TRBJ2-1, with 9 bases lining up with TRBD1. This CDR3 contains 16 residues. Germline-derived CDR1 and CDR2 are KGHDR and SFDVKD. V was clipped by 0 bases and J by 4 bases; unmatched bases: 3. The CDR3 region is CATSDLGTGIYNEQFF. For the CDR3, the DNA is TGTGCCACCAGTGATTTGGGGACAGGGATATACAATGAGCAGTTCTTC.

This clone was picked up one time. Other DNA sequences in this specimen translate into the identical CDR3. The chain joins TRBV5-6 to TRBJ1-3; D unresolved. Trimming took 2 bases from V and 0 from J, leaving 6 bases between them. CDR3 length: 14 amino acids. CDR1 and CDR2 (germline): SGHDT, YYEEEE. The CDR3 protein is CASSFGYSGNTIYF. The CDR3 coding sequence is TGTGCCAGCAGCTTTGGATACTCTGGAAACACCATATATTTT.

This chain uses TRBV28 with TRBJ2-7; maybe TRBD1 (5 bases). CDR3 length: 12 residues. Germline V CDR1 and CDR2: MDHEN, SYDVKM. The V gene lost 4 bases and the J gene lost 7 bases, with 11 bases spanning the gap. As DNA, the CDR3 is TGTGCCAGCAGTTCCAGGGCTCAGGAGCAGTACTTC. The encoded protein is CASSSRAQEQYF.

The rearrangement uses TRBV10-2 and TRBJ1-2; no clear D gene. CDR3 length: 15 residues. The germline CDR1 and CDR2 sequences are WSHSY and SAAADI. V was pared by 0 bases and J by 1 base, with 9 bases between. The chain's CDR3 is CASSESLGDNYGYTF. DNA of the CDR3: TGCGCCAGCAGTGAGTCCCTAGGAGATAACTATGGCTACACCTTC.

The genes are TRBV11-1 and TRBJ2-7, with D unresolved. Per the germline V gene, CDR1 is SGHAT and CDR2 is FQDESV (reference sequence). V gave up 5 bases and J gave up 4 bases, with 12 bases separating them. CDR3 length: 13 residues. The CDR3: CASSPDPWYEQYF. The CDR3 DNA reads TGTGCCAGCAGCCCGGACCCATGGTACGAGCAGTACTTC.

This chain uses TRBV4-3 with TRBJ1-3; D not certain. In germline, CDR1 is LGHNA, CDR2 YSLEER. The V end was cut by 0 bases, the J end by 2 bases, with 17 bases between. There are 18 residues in the CDR3. CDR3 region: CASSQDTSSMYAGNTIYF. CDR3 coding DNA: TGCGCCAGCAGCCAAGATACTTCGAGCATGTACGCTGGAAACACCATATATTTT.

This chain links TRBV27 with TRBJ2-1; unclear D gene. Germline V gene data show CDR1 as MNHEY and CDR2 as SMNVEV (reference sequence). The CDR3 runs 14 residues. V lost 3 bases and J 4 bases, leaving 10 bases between the germline ends. The CDR3 sequence: CASSFGIVYNEQFF. CDR3 nucleotides: TGTGCCAGCAGTTTCGGCATAGTTTACAATGAGCAGTTCTTC.

This chain connects TRBV6-5 to TRBJ1-5; D is possibly TRBD1 (6 bases). Germline assignment: CDR1 MNHEY and CDR2 SVGAGI. CDR3 length: 13 amino acids. V lost 6 bases to trimming and J lost 0 bases, with 6 bases between them. CDR3 sequence reads: CASRDSSNQPQHF. The CDR3 DNA reads as TGTGCCAGCAGGGACAGTAGCAATCAGCCCCAGCATTTT.